A single sample is the source of the 26 T cell receptor beta chains below, sequenced in a study of cytomegalovirus exposure and HLA in healthy donors. PCR involved 60 Vbeta and 13 Jbeta primers. Sequencing was performed with immunoSEQ multiplex PCR; in TCRdb, only in-frame clones are kept and a portion is missing. The sample shows about 120,000 clones, about 75% of them seen only once. The specimen sequenced was PBMCs. All receptors derive from a man aged 55 to 70 in good health and CMV-seropositive.

The chain uses TRBV18 and TRBJ2-5; 10 bases line up with TRBD1. This CDR3 is built from 16 residues. Per germline, CDR1 KGHSH and CDR2 LQKENI. The V gene end was trimmed by 0 bases and the J gene end by 4 bases; junction bases not matched to a gene: 5. CDR3 bases: TGTGCCAGCTCACCACCCTTGACAGGGGGCTCAGAGACCCAGTACTTC. Protein sequence: CASSPPLTGGSETQYF. Variable domain in full (rest from reference TRBV18 and TRBJ2-5): NAGVMQNPRHLVRRRGQEARLRCSPMKGHSHVYWYRQLPEEGLKFMVYLQKENIIDESGMPKERFSAEFPKEGPSILRIQQVVRGDSAAYFCASSPPLTGGSETQYFGPGTRLLVL.

The chain is built from TRBV7-6 and TRBJ2-7; 12 nucleotides agree with TRBD2. This CDR3 has 14 residues. The germline V gene has CDR1 SGHVS and CDR2 FNYEAQ. The V and J ends lost 8 bases and 7 bases, in that order; junction bases with no gene match: 9. CDR3 DNA sequence: TGTGCCAGCGGGCTAGCGGGGGGGCCGGGAGAGCAGTACTTC. Its translation is CASGLAGGPGEQYF.

V is TRBV29-1 and J is TRBJ1-5; 8 bases match TRBD1. This CDR3 has 11 amino acids. With V trimmed by 5 bases and J by 11 bases, 5 bases remained unmatched. Germline CDR1 and CDR2: SQVTM and ANQGSEA. CDR3 sequence (DNA): TGCAGCGTTCGATCGGACAGGGCCCAGCATTTT. It encodes CSVRSDRAQHF. The entire variable domain, with the rest obtained from reference TRBV29-1 and TRBJ1-5, is as follows: SAVISQKPSRDICQRGTSLTIQCQVDSQVTMMFWYRQQPGQSLTLIATANQGSEATYESGFVIDKFPISRPNLTFSTLTVSNMSPEDSSIYLCSVRSDRAQHFGDGTRLSIL.

V and J are TRBV5-1 and TRBJ1-4, with unresolved D. Looked up from germline, CDR1 is SGHRS and CDR2 is YFSETQ. This CDR3 has 18 residues. V lost 0 bases to trimming and J lost 3 bases, with 18 bases between them. CDR3 nucleotide sequence: TGCGCCAGCAGCTTGGCCTTGGGTCGTGGGCTTGCTAATGAAAAACTGTTTTTT. As protein: CASSLALGRGLANEKLFF.

The chain recombines TRBV2 with TRBJ2-7; maybe TRBD2 (5 bases). V was shortened by 4 bases and J by 3 bases, with 13 bases between the two germline ends. CDR1 and CDR2 (germline): SNHLY, FYNNEI. This CDR3 is built from 14 residues. The CDR3, as DNA: TGTGCCAGCAGTGGGCCCGGGGTCGGCTACGAGCAGTACTTC. The encoded protein is CASSGPGVGYEQYF.

To note about this clone: This CDR3 is also generated by other DNA sequences in the sample. V usage is TRBV2 and J usage is TRBJ1-1; D might be TRBD1 (6 bases). The CDR3 contains 13 residues. Trimming removed 6 bases at V and 1 base at J, with 9 bases between. Germline V lookup: CDR1 SNHLY, CDR2 FYNNEI. CDR3 sequence: CASSTQGNTEAFF. CDR3 DNA sequence: TGTGCCAGCAGCACACAGGGGAACACTGAAGCTTTCTTT.

This chain uses TRBV28 with TRBJ2-5, with 7 bases fitting TRBD1. Germline V gives CDR1 MDHEN, CDR2 SYDVKM. V lost 4 bases to trimming and J lost 1 base; unmatched junction nucleotides: 3. This CDR3 is built from 14 residues. CDR3 DNA: TGTGCCAGCAGTTGGGACAGCCTCCAAGAGACCCAGTACTTC. It is translated as CASSWDSLQETQYF.

The V call is TRBV27, the J call TRBJ2-5, with D perhaps matching TRBD1 (7 bases). The V gene lost 0 bases and the J gene lost 5 bases, with 10 bases spanning the gap. Germline CDR1 and CDR2: MNHEY and SMNVEV (reference sequence). This CDR3 comprises 14 residues. CDR3 sequence (DNA): TGTGCCAGCAGTTTATCGACAGGGAGGGAGACCCAGTACTTC. Translation gives CASSLSTGRETQYF.

The CDR3 DNA is TGTGCCAGCAGCGGCGGGACTCCCTGGGAGACCCAGTACTTC. Translation: CASSGGTPWETQYF. The chain has TRBV5-5 and TRBJ2-5, with a tentative D call TRBD2 (6 bases). CDR1 is SGHKS and CDR2 is YYEKEE in the germline V gene (reference sequence). Trimming removed 4 bases at V and 5 bases at J, with 15 bases between. The length of the CDR3 is 14 residues.

The chain carries TRBV28 and TRBJ1-5, with no clear D. The CDR3 is 14 residues long. V lost 8 bases and J 1 base, leaving 12 bases between the germline ends. The germline gives CDR1 MDHEN, CDR2 SYDVKM. The CDR3 DNA is TGTGCCAGCCGAGGAAGGCTAAGCAATCAGCCCCAGCATTTT. Translated: CASRGRLSNQPQHF. Filled out from reference TRBV28 and TRBJ1-5, the complete variable domain reads DVKVTQSSRYLVKRTGEKVFLECVQDMDHENMFWYRQDPGLGLRLIYFSYDVKMKEKGDIPEGYSVSREKKERFSLILESASTNQTSMYLCASRGRLSNQPQHFGDGTRLSIL.

The genes are TRBV11-2 and TRBJ1-4; tentative D call: TRBD1 (5 bases). Trimming pared 1 base from V and 6 bases from J, leaving 12 bases between. Germline assignment: CDR1 SGHAT and CDR2 FQNNGV. This CDR3 is built from 15 residues. The CDR3 DNA follows: TGTGCCAGCAGCTTAGGCGGGGGTCGTCATGAAAAACTGTTTTTT. Translating it yields CASSLGGGRHEKLFF.

CDR3 sequence: CASSPGGFLDTQYF. CDR3 DNA: TGTGCCAGCAGCCCAGGGGGGTTTCTGGATACGCAGTATTTT. The chain is built from TRBV11-3 and TRBJ2-3; D might be TRBD1 (7 bases). The germline V gene encodes CDR1 SGHNT and CDR2 YENEEA. The CDR3 is 14 residues long. V was trimmed by 5 bases and J by 6 bases, leaving 15 bases between them. Looking up the rest from reference TRBV11-3 and TRBJ2-3 gives the full variable domain: EAGVVQSPRYKIIEKKQPVAFWCNPISGHNTLYWYLQNLGQGPELLIRYENEEAVDDSQLPKDRFSAERLKGVDSTLKIQPAELGDSAVYLCASSPGGFLDTQYFGPGTRLTVL.

CDR3 in amino acids: CASSIGTRSDTQYF. Here the CDR3 DNA reads TGTGCCAGTAGTATCGGGACTCGCTCAGATACGCAGTATTTT. This sequence joins TRBV19 and TRBJ2-3; weak D call: TRBD2 (6 bases). The CDR3 has 14 amino acids. Trimming took 3 bases from V and 4 from J, leaving 11 bases between them. The V gene's germline CDR1 is LNHDA and CDR2 SQIVND (reference sequence).

The chain has TRBV19 and TRBJ1-1; D is perhaps TRBD1 (5 bases). The V end lost 2 bases, the J end lost 1 base, and 11 bases lay between the germline ends. Germline lookup yields CDR1 LNHDA and CDR2 SQIVND (reference sequence). This CDR3 has 15 amino acids. The CDR3 here is CASSISSGGNTEAFF. In nucleotides, the CDR3 is TGTGCCAGTAGTATATCCTCCGGGGGGAACACTGAAGCTTTCTTT.

This clone was seen only once. Mismatch with germline at one junction end may stem from a read error. This chain uses TRBV6-5 with TRBJ1-1, with 7 bases fitting TRBD1. CDR1 MNHEY and CDR2 SVGAGI come from the germline V gene. This CDR3 contains 13 residues. CDR3 protein: CASSWGQLVSPTF. DNA of the CDR3: TGTGCCAGCAGTTGGGGACAGCTGGTGAGCCCGACCTTT.

The gene calls are TRBV6-6 and TRBJ2-3; 9 positions match TRBD2. This CDR3 has 15 amino acids. After removal of 2 bases from V and 3 bases from J, the junction contained 3 bases not matched to a gene. The germline gives CDR1 MNHNY, CDR2 SVGAGI (reference sequence). The CDR3 DNA reads TGTGCCAGCAGTTACCCCAGCGGGAGGACAGATACGCAGTATTTT. The encoded protein is CASSYPSGRTDTQYF.

The rearrangement joins TRBV19 to TRBJ2-5; 7 nucleotides match TRBD1. V was pared by 5 bases and J by 4 bases, with 7 bases of the junction left unmatched. CDR1 LNHDA and CDR2 SQIVND come from the germline V gene (reference sequence). The CDR3 is made up of 14 amino acids. CDR3 amino acids: CASSQQGFVETQYF. The CDR3, as DNA: TGTGCCAGTAGTCAACAGGGGTTCGTAGAGACCCAGTACTTC. The full variable domain, completed using reference TRBV19 and TRBJ2-5, is DGGITQSPKYLFRKEGQNVTLSCEQNLNHDAMYWYRQDPGQGLRLIYYSQIVNDFQKGDIAEGYSVSREKKESFPLTVTSAQKNPTAFYLCASSQQGFVETQYFGPGTRLLVL.

This CDR3 reads CASSQTPTGQGYNEQFF. Here the CDR3 DNA reads TGCGCCAGCAGCCAAACCCCCACGGGACAGGGGTACAATGAGCAGTTCTTC. V gene TRBV4-1 combines with J gene TRBJ2-1; TRBD1 aligns across 10 bases. Germline V gives CDR1 MGHRA, CDR2 YSYEKL. The J segment lost 4 bases and the V segment lost 2 bases, leaving 8 bases of the junction unmatched. This CDR3 spans 17 amino acids.

This chain links TRBV5-6 with TRBJ2-5; tentative D call: TRBD2 (5 bases). The ends were cut back, 9 bases at V and 2 bases at J, with 20 bases in the middle. Per germline, CDR1 SGHDT and CDR2 YYEEEE. The CDR3 contains 15 residues. The CDR3 loop reads CATRCGHPHQETQYF. The CDR3 DNA sequence: TGTGCCACCCGCTGCGGGCACCCACATCAAGAGACCCAGTACTTC.

The chain joins TRBV2 to TRBJ2-7, with 10 bases matching TRBD1. CDR3 size: 13 residues. The ends lost 8 bases at V and 5 bases at J; junction bases unmatched: 6. The germline gives CDR1 SNHLY, CDR2 FYNNEI. CDR3 nucleotide sequence: TGTGCCAGCTTCCGACAGGGGGCTCACGAGCAGTACTTC. Amino acid sequence: CASFRQGAHEQYF. The variable domain in full, with the rest retrieved from reference TRBV2 and TRBJ2-7, is EPEVTQTPSHQVTQMGQEVILRCVPISNHLYFYWYRQILGQKVEFLVSFYNNEISEKSEIFDDQFSVERPDGSNFTLKIRSTKLEDSAMYFCASFRQGAHEQYFGPGTRLTVT.

The rearrangement links TRBV6-5 to TRBJ1-4; tentatively, D is TRBD1 (5 bases). This CDR3 contains 15 residues. V dropped 2 bases and J dropped 4 bases, with 11 bases sitting between them. The germline V gene has CDR1 MNHEY and CDR2 SVGAGI. The CDR3 DNA follows: TGTGCCAGCAGTTACGGCGGCAGGGTTAATGAAAAACTGTTTTTT. Translation gives CASSYGGRVNEKLFF.

V is TRBV10-1 and J is TRBJ2-2, with 11 positions matching TRBD2. CDR1 WNHNN and CDR2 SYGVQD come from the germline V gene (reference sequence). CDR3 length equals 17 residues. V was clipped by 3 bases and J by 8 bases; unmatched bases: 11. The DNA of the CDR3 is TGCGCCAGCAGTGACCCCGGCCTAGCGGGGGGTTCTGGGGAGCTGTTTTTT. Amino acid sequence: CASSDPGLAGGSGELFF.

The chain joins TRBV5-4 to TRBJ2-2, with no clear D. Germline V gene lookup returns CDR1 SGHNT and CDR2 YYREEE (reference sequence). There are 13 residues in the CDR3. Trimming shortened V by 2 bases and J by 1 base, and 3 bases separated the two germline ends. This CDR3 reads CASSFGNTGELFF. In nucleotides, the CDR3 is TGTGCCAGCAGCTTCGGGAACACCGGGGAGCTGTTTTTT.

The rearrangement uses TRBV2 and TRBJ1-6; 8 nucleotides agree with TRBD1. V shed 0 bases, J shed 13 bases, and the junction held 8 bases outside the gene matches. The CDR3 covers 15 residues. Germline CDR1 is SNHLY and CDR2 is FYNNEI. DNA for the CDR3: TGTGCCAGCAGTGAAGCGGGGGGACAGGCGCTCCCCCTCCACTTT. It encodes CASSEAGGQALPLHF.

This clone was counted between two and nine times. The rearrangement joins TRBV4-1 to TRBJ1-5; unclear D gene. Between the trimmed V and J ends, which lost 0 bases and 3 bases, there was a span of 9 bases. This CDR3 has 15 amino acids. The germline V gene encodes CDR1 MGHRA and CDR2 YSYEKL. DNA for the CDR3: TGCGCCAGCAGCCAAGAGTTGAGGCTCAATCAGCCCCAGCATTTT. Residues: CASSQELRLNQPQHF.

This clone was counted only a few times. This rearrangement joins TRBV5-1 to TRBJ2-7; D unresolved. The CDR3 covers 15 residues. Per germline, CDR1 SGHRS and CDR2 YFSETQ. Trimming pared 0 bases from V and 0 bases from J, leaving 10 bases between. The CDR3 loop is CASSLAVASSYEQYF. The CDR3 region has the DNA TGCGCCAGCAGCTTGGCCGTCGCGAGCTCCTACGAGCAGTACTTC.